A single sample is the source of the 32 T cell receptor beta chains below, sequenced in a study of blood T cell repertoires in COVID-19. Profiled with immunoSEQ multiplex PCR; TCRdb holds only in-frame clones, not every one. The sample has about 180,000 clones, about 90% seen once. Sequencing was performed on PBMCs or T cells enriched from blood (not recorded which). The receptors derive from a woman aged 45-65 years who had recovered from COVID-19.

This sequence joins TRBV7-9 and TRBJ1-4; 8 bases are a match to TRBD1. The CDR3 has 14 residues. V was pared by 5 bases and J by 8 bases, with 7 bases of the junction left unmatched. Germline V CDR1 and CDR2: SEHNR, FQNEAQ (reference sequence). Here the CDR3 reads CASSVGQGREKLFF. The DNA of the CDR3 is TGTGCCAGCAGCGTCGGACAGGGTCGGGAAAAACTGTTTTTT. Filled out from reference TRBV7-9 and TRBJ1-4, the complete variable domain reads DTGVSQNPRHKITKRGQNVTFRCDPISEHNRLYWYRQTLGQGPEFLTYFQNEAQLEKSRLLSDRFSAERPKGSFSTLEIQRTEQGDSAMYLCASSVGQGREKLFFGSGTQLSVL.

The rearrangement links TRBV6-4 to TRBJ2-3; D is unresolved. Trimming took off 2 bases at V and 2 bases at J, with 5 bases between the two ends. CDR3 length: 13 residues. Germline CDR1 is MRHNA and CDR2 is SNTAGT. In DNA form, the CDR3 reads TGTGCCAGCAGTGACAGCGACACAGATACGCAGTATTTT. As protein: CASSDSDTDTQYF.

V and J are TRBV7-2 and TRBJ2-6; D ambiguous. The CDR3 totals 16 residues. Trimming removed 2 bases from V and 0 bases from J, with 8 bases in between. Germline CDR1 is SGHTA and CDR2 is FQGNSA. The DNA for the CDR3 is TGTGCCAGCAGCTTAAAAGTTAGCTCTGGGGCCAACGTCCTGACTTTC. As protein: CASSLKVSSGANVLTF.

V gene TRBV5-4 combines with J gene TRBJ2-1, with 9 bases matching TRBD2. The length of the CDR3 is 15 residues. From germline, CDR1 is SGHNT and CDR2 YYREEE (reference sequence). J lost 4 bases, V lost 7 bases, and 9 bases had no gene match. In DNA, the CDR3 is TGTGCCAGCCACGCGGGGGGGCCGTCTTACAATGAGCAGTTCTTC. As protein: CASHAGGPSYNEQFF.

The chain combines TRBV5-1 with TRBJ2-1; a weak D match, TRBD2 (6 bases). Germline V gives CDR1 SGHRS, CDR2 YFSETQ. Between the trimmed V and J ends, which lost 6 bases and 2 bases, there was a span of 18 bases. There are 16 residues in the CDR3. CDR3 sequence (DNA): TGCGCCAGCACGTCCGGTAGTCCGGGGGCCTACAATGAGCAGTTCTTC. It encodes CASTSGSPGAYNEQFF.

V is TRBV4-1 and J is TRBJ1-2; TRBD1 agrees at 8 bases. The CDR3 loop spans 14 amino acids. The germline V gene encodes CDR1 MGHRA and CDR2 YSYEKL. The V segment lost 4 bases and the J segment 4 bases; nucleotides outside the gene matches: 5. The DNA of the CDR3 is TGCGCCAGCAGCCTCACAGGGGGAGCCTATGGCTACACCTTC. Encoded protein: CASSLTGGAYGYTF.

This chain's CDR3 is CASRVDRGVGTEAFF. The CDR3 DNA is TGTGCCAGCAGAGTGGACAGGGGGGTTGGGACTGAAGCTTTCTTT. The rearrangement joins TRBV7-2 to TRBJ1-1; 10 bases agree with TRBD1. This CDR3 is built from 15 residues. V shed 6 bases and J 5 bases; nucleotides not matched to a gene: 9. Germline-derived CDR1 and CDR2 are SGHTA and FQGNSA.

V usage is TRBV7-2 and J usage is TRBJ2-7; 7 bases align to TRBD2. CDR3 length: 16 amino acids. Germline-derived CDR1 and CDR2 are SGHTA and FQGNSA. The junction had 6 bases not matched to a gene; V was cut back by 1 base and J by 0 bases. CDR3 nucleotide sequence: TGTGCCAGCAGCTTAGGCAGCGGGGCGAGCTCCTACGAGCAGTACTTC. Its protein product is CASSLGSGASSYEQYF.

V and J are TRBV12-3 or TRBV12-4 and TRBJ2-5; no clear D gene. The V gene lost 1 base and the J gene lost 5 bases, with 8 bases spanning the gap. The CDR3 totals 13 residues. This CDR3 is CASSLDGSETQYF. In nucleotides, the CDR3 is TGTGCCAGCAGTTTAGACGGGTCGGAGACCCAGTACTTC.

The V call is TRBV27, the J call TRBJ1-5; D is ambiguous. The CDR3 extends over 16 amino acids. The ends were cut back, 1 base at V and 0 bases at J, with 10 bases in the middle. CDR1 is MNHEY, CDR2 SMNVEV, per germline (reference sequence). CDR3 region: CASSLFSGNSNQPQHF. CDR3 nucleotide sequence: TGTGCCAGCAGTTTATTTTCCGGGAATAGCAATCAGCCCCAGCATTTT.

This clone was recorded only once. V usage is TRBV7-9 and J usage is TRBJ2-2, with 10 positions matching TRBD1. Per germline, CDR1 SEHNR and CDR2 FQNEAQ (reference sequence). The length of the CDR3 is 15 residues. J lost 4 bases, V lost 5 bases, and 4 bases had no gene match. CDR3: CASSPGTGATGELFF. The DNA of the CDR3 is TGTGCCAGCAGCCCCGGGACAGGGGCCACCGGGGAGCTGTTTTTT. Looking up the rest from reference TRBV7-9 and TRBJ2-2 gives the full variable domain: DTGVSQNPRHKITKRGQNVTFRCDPISEHNRLYWYRQTLGQGPEFLTYFQNEAQLEKSRLLSDRFSAERPKGSFSTLEIQRTEQGDSAMYLCASSPGTGATGELFFGEGSRLTVL.

This clone was seen only once. The genes are TRBV27 and TRBJ1-1; no definite D call. The CDR3 totals 15 residues. Looked up from germline, CDR1 is MNHEY and CDR2 is SMNVEV (reference sequence). V was cut by 5 bases and J by 5 bases, with 18 bases left in between. The CDR3 sequence is CASSPSRGSETEAFF. In DNA, the CDR3 is TGTGCCAGCAGTCCCTCTCGGGGAAGTGAGACTGAAGCTTTCTTT.

J is TRBJ2-7 and V is TRBV28; 9 bases are shared with TRBD1. The V gene end was trimmed by 6 bases and the J gene end by 5 bases; junction bases not matched to a gene: 8. The CDR3 spans 14 residues. CDR1 and CDR2 from the germline V gene are MDHEN and SYDVKM. The CDR3 DNA is TGTGCCAGCAGGGTAACAGGGGGCTTTGACGAGCAGTACTTC. The encoded protein is CASRVTGGFDEQYF.

The CDR3 DNA sequence: TGTGCCAGCAGTGCCCACACAGAGCAGTACTTC. This codes for CASSAHTEQYF. The chain couples TRBV12-3 or TRBV12-4 to TRBJ2-7; unclear D gene. The CDR3 is 11 residues long. V shed 5 bases and J shed 7 bases, with 9 bases lying between them.

V usage is TRBV5-5 and J usage is TRBJ2-3, with TRBD2 matching 13 bases. Trimming at V came to 3 bases and at J to 4 bases, leaving 17 bases not matched to a gene. This CDR3 spans 20 amino acids. Germline loops: CDR1 SGHKS, CDR2 YYEKEE (reference sequence). CDR3 sequence: CASSSPGLAGRTWGSDTQYF. The DNA for the CDR3 is TGTGCCAGCAGCTCACCGGGACTAGCGGGGAGGACGTGGGGTTCAGATACGCAGTATTTT. The whole variable domain, filled in from reference TRBV5-5 and TRBJ2-3, reads DAGVTQSPTHLIKTRGQQVTLRCSPISGHKSVSWYQQVLGQGPQFIFQYYEKEERGRGNFPDRFSARQFPNYSSELNVNALLLGDSALYLCASSSPGLAGRTWGSDTQYFGPGTRLTVL.

The chain links TRBV6-4 to TRBJ2-3; TRBD2 agrees at 12 bases. After removal of 4 bases from V and 5 bases from J, the junction contained 4 bases not matched to a gene. The CDR3 runs to 15 residues. Per germline, CDR1 MRHNA and CDR2 SNTAGT. This chain's CDR3 is CASSATSGGLDTQYF. CDR3 bases: TGTGCCAGCAGTGCGACTAGCGGGGGCTTAGATACGCAGTATTTT.

The V call is TRBV24-1, the J call TRBJ1-5, with 10 bases fitting TRBD1. This CDR3 region has 15 residues. V dropped 3 bases and J dropped 7; count of bases not matched to a gene: 5. The V gene's germline CDR1 is KGHDR and CDR2 SFDVKD. CDR3 region: CATSDEGQGNQPQHF. Here the CDR3 DNA reads TGTGCCACCAGTGATGAGGGACAGGGGAACCAGCCCCAGCATTTT.

This sequence joins TRBV5-5 and TRBJ2-1, with D possibly matching TRBD2 (6 bases). Germline V CDR1 and CDR2: SGHKS, YYEKEE (reference sequence). The CDR3 length is 15 residues. V lost 2 bases and J lost 1, with 10 bases in between. CDR3 nucleotide sequence: TGTGCCAGCAGCTTATTCCGGGAGTCCTACAATGAGCAGTTCTTC. The encoded protein is CASSLFRESYNEQFF.

The chain links TRBV10-3 to TRBJ1-5; TRBD1 agrees at 10 bases. The CDR3 is 15 residues long. Germline V gene data show CDR1 as ENHRY and CDR2 as SYGVKD. V lost 5 bases to trimming and J lost 2 bases; unmatched junction nucleotides: 3. CDR3 DNA: TGTGCCATCAGTAGCGGGACAGGGGGCAATCAGCCCCAGCATTTT. Protein: CAISSGTGGNQPQHF.

The V call is TRBV5-1, the J call TRBJ1-1; D not resolved. Germline values: CDR1 SGHRS, CDR2 YFSETQ. CDR3 length equals 14 residues. Trimming took off 4 bases at V and 4 bases at J, with 14 bases between the two ends. This CDR3 reads CASSMGWGATEAFF. CDR3 sequence (DNA): TGCGCCAGCAGCATGGGGTGGGGAGCCACTGAAGCTTTCTTT.

The chain recombines TRBV7-2 with TRBJ2-2; perhaps TRBD1 as D (5 bases). CDR1 is SGHTA, CDR2 FQGNSA, per germline. The germline V and J ends were trimmed by 2 bases and 0 bases, with 10 bases remaining between them. The CDR3 runs 16 residues. DNA of the CDR3: TGTGCCAGCAGCTTACAGGGTGGGCCGAACACCGGGGAGCTGTTTTTT. This gives the protein CASSLQGGPNTGELFF. Full variable domain (outside the CDR3, taken from reference TRBV7-2 and TRBJ2-2): GAGVSQSPSNKVTEKGKDVELRCDPISGHTALYWYRQSLGQGLEFLIYFQGNSAPDKSGLPSDRFSAERTGGSVSTLTIQRTQQEDSAVYLCASSLQGGPNTGELFFGEGSRLTVL.

The chain carries TRBV5-6 and TRBJ2-2; D is possibly TRBD1 (6 bases). Germline lookup yields CDR1 SGHDT and CDR2 YYEEEE. The ends were cut back, 2 bases at V and 6 bases at J, with 11 bases in the middle. This CDR3 region has 14 residues. The CDR3 region is CASSLQGWSGELFF. The CDR3 nucleotides read TGTGCCAGCAGCTTACAGGGCTGGTCCGGGGAGCTGTTTTTT.

CDR3 protein: CASSLSTGHNEQFF. CDR3 in DNA: TGTGCCAGCAGCTTATCGACAGGGCACAATGAGCAGTTCTTC. The rearrangement links TRBV5-6 to TRBJ2-1; 7 positions match TRBD1. V trimming: 2 bases; J trimming: 5 bases; junction bases outside the gene matches: 4. This CDR3 is 14 amino acids long. Germline-derived CDR1 and CDR2 are SGHDT and YYEEEE. The variable domain in full, completed from reference TRBV5-6 and TRBJ2-1, reads DAGVTQSPTHLIKTRGQQVTLRCSPKSGHDTVSWYQQALGQGPQFIFQYYEEEERQRGNFPDRFSGHQFPNYSSELNVNALLLGDSALYLCASSLSTGHNEQFFGPGTRLTVL.

The gene calls are TRBV10-3 and TRBJ2-7, with D unclear. Trimming took off 9 bases at V and 2 bases at J, with 14 bases between the two ends. Germline V CDR1 and CDR2: ENHRY, SYGVKD. The CDR3 has 13 amino acids. The DNA of the CDR3 is TGTGCCATAGGAACAGCTTTTACCTACGAGCAGTACTTC. Residues: CAIGTAFTYEQYF.

The V and J genes are TRBV3-1 (or the pseudogene TRBV3-2) and TRBJ1-2, with 7 bases aligning to TRBD1. Germline V gene lookup returns CDR1 LGHDT and CDR2 YNNKEL (reference sequence). V lost 4 bases to trimming and J lost 4 bases; unmatched junction nucleotides: 12. This CDR3 is built from 16 residues. The DNA of the CDR3 is TGTGCCAGCAGCCCCTTCGGGGCAGGGGGAGGCTATGGCTACACCTTC. Amino acids: CASSPFGAGGGYGYTF.

This clone was seen only once. The V call is TRBV5-1, the J call TRBJ1-2, with D possibly matching TRBD1 (5 bases). The CDR3 runs 16 residues. The germline V gene has CDR1 SGHRS and CDR2 YFSETQ. The germline V and J ends were trimmed by 4 bases and 3 bases, with 19 bases remaining between them. The CDR3 loop is CASSRNTGGDYYGYTF. CDR3 sequence (DNA): TGCGCCAGCAGCCGGAACACTGGGGGGGATTACTATGGCTACACCTTC.

CDR3 in amino acids: CAWSVPGGSSPLHF. DNA for the CDR3: TGTGCCTGGAGTGTACCAGGGGGAAGTTCACCCCTCCACTTT. The rearrangement links TRBV30 to TRBJ1-6; 7 bases fit TRBD1. This CDR3 has 14 residues. J lost 9 bases, V lost 0 bases, and 5 bases had no gene match. CDR1 and CDR2 (germline): GTSNPN, SVGIG (reference sequence).

The chain combines TRBV9 with TRBJ1-3; 12 nucleotides line up with TRBD1. The CDR3 loop spans 19 amino acids. Germline V gene data show CDR1 as SGDLS and CDR2 as YYNGEE. The junction had 8 bases not matched to a gene; V was cut back by 1 base and J by 0 bases. Here the CDR3 DNA reads TGTGCCAGCAGCGTACTCGGGACAGGGGGCCCTAGCTCTGGAAACACCATATATTTT. This translates into CASSVLGTGGPSSGNTIYF.

This sequence joins TRBV2 and TRBJ1-5, with D perhaps matching TRBD1 (6 bases). The CDR3 has 16 residues. The V end was cut by 6 bases, the J end by 2 bases, with 17 bases between. Germline loops: CDR1 SNHLY, CDR2 FYNNEI. The CDR3 loop is CASRPPFGGGNQPQHF. The CDR3 DNA follows: TGTGCCAGCAGGCCGCCTTTTGGGGGCGGCAATCAGCCCCAGCATTTT.

This chain uses TRBV29-1 with TRBJ1-2, with D possibly TRBD1 on 5 matching bases. Germline loops: CDR1 SQVTM, CDR2 ANQGSEA. Trimming cost V 0 bases and J 8 bases, with 13 bases left between them. The CDR3 sequence is 13 residues long. CDR3 in DNA: TGCAGCGTTGAAGATAGGAGCCAGGGAGGCTACACCTTC. It specifies CSVEDRSQGGYTF.

A few counts support this clone. The V call is TRBV5-4, the J call TRBJ1-2; tentatively, D is TRBD1 (6 bases). Trimming shortened V by 4 bases and J by 4 bases, and 11 bases separated the two germline ends. The germline V gene encodes CDR1 SGHNT and CDR2 YYREEE (reference sequence). The CDR3 is 13 residues long. CDR3 DNA: TGTGCCAGCAGCCAGACAGGCCTCTATGGCTACACCTTC. This sequence encodes CASSQTGLYGYTF. The full variable domain, rest sourced from reference TRBV5-4 and TRBJ1-2, is ETGVTQSPTHLIKTRGQQVTLRCSSQSGHNTVSWYQQALGQGPQFIFQYYREEENGRGNFPPRFSGLQFPNYSSELNVNALELDDSALYLCASSQTGLYGYTFGSGTRLTVV.

J is TRBJ2-7 and V is TRBV7-8; 8 bases fit TRBD2. This CDR3 contains 13 residues. Germline loops: CDR1 SGHVS, CDR2 FQNEAQ. V shed 5 bases, J shed 4 bases, and the junction held 4 bases outside the gene matches. Here the CDR3 DNA reads TGTGCCAGCAGCCGGGGGGGTAGATACGAGCAGTACTTC. Protein: CASSRGGRYEQYF.